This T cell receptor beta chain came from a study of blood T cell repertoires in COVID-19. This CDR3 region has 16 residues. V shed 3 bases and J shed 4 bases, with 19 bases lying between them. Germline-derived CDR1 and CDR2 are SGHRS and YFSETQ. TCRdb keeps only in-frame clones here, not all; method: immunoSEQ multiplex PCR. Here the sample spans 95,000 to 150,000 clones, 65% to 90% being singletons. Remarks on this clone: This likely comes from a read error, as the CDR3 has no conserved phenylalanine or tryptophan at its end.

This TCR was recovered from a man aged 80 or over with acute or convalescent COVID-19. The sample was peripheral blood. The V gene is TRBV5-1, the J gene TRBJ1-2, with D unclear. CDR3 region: CASSSGGGGPGYGYTS. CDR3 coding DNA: TGCGCCAGCAGCTCGGGAGGCGGCGGACCAGGCTATGGCTACACCTCC.